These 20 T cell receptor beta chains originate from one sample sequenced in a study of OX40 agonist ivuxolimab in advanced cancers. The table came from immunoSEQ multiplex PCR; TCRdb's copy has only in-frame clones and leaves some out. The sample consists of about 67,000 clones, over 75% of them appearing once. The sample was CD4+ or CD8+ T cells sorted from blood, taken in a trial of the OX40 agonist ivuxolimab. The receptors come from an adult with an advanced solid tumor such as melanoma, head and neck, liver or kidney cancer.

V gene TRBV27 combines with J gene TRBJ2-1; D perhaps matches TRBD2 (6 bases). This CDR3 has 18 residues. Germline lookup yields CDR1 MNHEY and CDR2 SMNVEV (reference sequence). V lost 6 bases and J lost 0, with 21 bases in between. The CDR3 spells CASSRKTLGGDSYNEQFF. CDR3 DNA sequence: TGTGCCAGCAGCCGAAAGACCCTAGGAGGGGACTCCTACAATGAGCAGTTCTTC.

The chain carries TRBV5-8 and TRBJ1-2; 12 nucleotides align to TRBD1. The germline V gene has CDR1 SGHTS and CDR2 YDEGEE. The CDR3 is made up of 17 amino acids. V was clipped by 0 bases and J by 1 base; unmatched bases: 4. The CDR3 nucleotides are TGTGCCAGCAGCTTGGCGGGACAGGGGGCGTTTAACTATGGCTACACCTTC. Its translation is CASSLAGQGAFNYGYTF. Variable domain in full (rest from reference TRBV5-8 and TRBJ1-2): EAGVTQSPTHLIKTRGQQATLRCSPISGHTSVYWYQQALGLGLQFLLWYDEGEERNRGNFPPRFSGRQFPNYSSELNVNALELEDSALYLCASSLAGQGAFNYGYTFGSGTRLTVV.

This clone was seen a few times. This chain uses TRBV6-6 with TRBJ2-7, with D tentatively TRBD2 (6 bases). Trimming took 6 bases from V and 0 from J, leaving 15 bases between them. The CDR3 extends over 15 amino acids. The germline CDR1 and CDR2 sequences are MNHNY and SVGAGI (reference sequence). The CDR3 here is CASSTIRDSSYEQYF. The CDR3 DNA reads TGTGCCAGCAGCACAATCCGGGACTCCTCCTACGAGCAGTACTTC.

The DNA for the CDR3 is TGTGCCAGCAGTTACACACAGGATAGCAATCAGCCCCAGCATTTT. It yields the protein CASSYTQDSNQPQHF. V and J are TRBV6-5 and TRBJ1-5, with a possible D match to TRBD1 (5 bases). Trimming took 2 bases from V and 0 from J, leaving 8 bases between them. Germline V gene data show CDR1 as MNHEY and CDR2 as SVGAGI. This CDR3 contains 15 residues.

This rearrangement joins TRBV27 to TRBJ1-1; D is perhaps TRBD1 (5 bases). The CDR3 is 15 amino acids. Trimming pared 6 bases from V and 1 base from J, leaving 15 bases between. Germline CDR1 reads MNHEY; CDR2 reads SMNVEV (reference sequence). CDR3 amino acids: CASSPLGDRNTEAFF. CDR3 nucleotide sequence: TGTGCCAGCAGCCCATTGGGGGATAGGAACACTGAAGCTTTCTTT.

CDR3 sequence: CASSQGLTEAFF. As DNA, the CDR3 is TGTGCCAGCAGTCAGGGACTCACTGAAGCTTTCTTT. The genes are TRBV6-5 and TRBJ1-1; TRBD1 might be the D (5 bases). This CDR3 has 12 residues. Trimming shortened V by 5 bases and J by 4 bases, and 8 bases separated the two germline ends. Germline loops: CDR1 MNHEY, CDR2 SVGAGI.

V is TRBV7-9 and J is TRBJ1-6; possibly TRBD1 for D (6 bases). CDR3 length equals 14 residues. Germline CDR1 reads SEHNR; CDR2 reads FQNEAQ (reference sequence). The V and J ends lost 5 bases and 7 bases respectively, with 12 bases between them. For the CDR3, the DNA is TGTGCCAGCAGCGGACAGACGGGGAATTCACCCCTCCACTTT. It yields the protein CASSGQTGNSPLHF. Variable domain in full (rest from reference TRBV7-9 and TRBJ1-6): DTGVSQNPRHKITKRGQNVTFRCDPISEHNRLYWYRQTLGQGPEFLTYFQNEAQLEKSRLLSDRFSAERPKGSFSTLEIQRTEQGDSAMYLCASSGQTGNSPLHFGNGTRLTVT.

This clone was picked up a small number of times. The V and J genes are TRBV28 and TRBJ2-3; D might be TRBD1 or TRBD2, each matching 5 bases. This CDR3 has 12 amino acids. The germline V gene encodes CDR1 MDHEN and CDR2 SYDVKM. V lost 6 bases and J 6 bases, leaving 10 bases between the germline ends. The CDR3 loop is CASSREGDTQYF. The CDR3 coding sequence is TGTGCCAGCAGCCGCGAGGGGGATACGCAGTATTTT.

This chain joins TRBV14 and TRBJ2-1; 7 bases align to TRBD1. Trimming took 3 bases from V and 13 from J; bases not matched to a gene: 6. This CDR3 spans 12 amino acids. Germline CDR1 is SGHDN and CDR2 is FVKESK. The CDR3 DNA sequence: TGTGCCAGCAGCCAGACAGGGTACGATCAGTTCTTC. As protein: CASSQTGYDQFF.

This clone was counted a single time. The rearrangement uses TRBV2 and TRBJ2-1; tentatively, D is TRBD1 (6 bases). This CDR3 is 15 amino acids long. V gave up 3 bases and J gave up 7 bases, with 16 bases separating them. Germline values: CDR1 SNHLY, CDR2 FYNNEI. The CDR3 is CASSDGRGGRNEQFF. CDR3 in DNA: TGTGCCAGCAGTGACGGCAGAGGGGGTAGGAATGAGCAGTTCTTC.

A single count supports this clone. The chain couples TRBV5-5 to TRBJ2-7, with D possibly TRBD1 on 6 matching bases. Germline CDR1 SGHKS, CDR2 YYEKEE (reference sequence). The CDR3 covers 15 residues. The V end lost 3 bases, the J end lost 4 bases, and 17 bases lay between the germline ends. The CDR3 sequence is CASSSAGLRGYEQYF. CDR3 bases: TGTGCCAGCAGCTCTGCCGGGTTAAGGGGGTACGAGCAGTACTTC.

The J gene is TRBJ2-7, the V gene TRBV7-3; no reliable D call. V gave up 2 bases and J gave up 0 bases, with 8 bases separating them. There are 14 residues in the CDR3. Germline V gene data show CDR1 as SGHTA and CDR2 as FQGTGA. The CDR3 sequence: CASSLFTNSYEQYF. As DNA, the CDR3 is TGTGCCAGCAGCTTATTCACAAACTCCTACGAGCAGTACTTC.

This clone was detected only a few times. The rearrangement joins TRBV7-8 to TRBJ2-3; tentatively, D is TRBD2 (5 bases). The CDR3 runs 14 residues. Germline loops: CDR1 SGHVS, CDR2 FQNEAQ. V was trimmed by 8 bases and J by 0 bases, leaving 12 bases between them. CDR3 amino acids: CASGRETSTDTQYF. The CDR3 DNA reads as TGTGCCAGCGGACGGGAAACTAGCACAGATACGCAGTATTTT. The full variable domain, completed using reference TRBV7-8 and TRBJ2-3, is GAGVSQSPRYKVAKRGQDVALRCDPISGHVSLFWYQQALGQGPEFLTYFQNEAQLDKSGLPSDRFFAERPEGSVSTLKIQRTQQEDSAVYLCASGRETSTDTQYFGPGTRLTVL.

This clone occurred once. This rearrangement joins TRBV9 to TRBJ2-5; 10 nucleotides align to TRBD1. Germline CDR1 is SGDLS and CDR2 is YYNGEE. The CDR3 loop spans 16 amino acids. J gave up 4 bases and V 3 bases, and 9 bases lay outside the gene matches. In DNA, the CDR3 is TGTGCCAGCAGCGCGTCGACAGGGGGCGCGGGAGAGACCCAGTACTTC. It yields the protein CASSASTGGAGETQYF.

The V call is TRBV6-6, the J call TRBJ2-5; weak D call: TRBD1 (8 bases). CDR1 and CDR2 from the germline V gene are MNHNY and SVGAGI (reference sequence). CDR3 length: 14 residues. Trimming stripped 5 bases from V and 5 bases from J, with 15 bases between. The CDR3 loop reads CASSHGQGGETQYF. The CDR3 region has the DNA TGTGCCAGCAGTCACGGACAGGGAGGGGAGACCCAGTACTTC.

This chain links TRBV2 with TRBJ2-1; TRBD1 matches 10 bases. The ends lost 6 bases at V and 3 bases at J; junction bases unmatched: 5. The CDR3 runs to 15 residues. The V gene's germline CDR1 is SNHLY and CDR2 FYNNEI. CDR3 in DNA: TGTGCCAGCAGCGCCGGACAGGGGGACTACAATGAGCAGTTCTTC. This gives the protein CASSAGQGDYNEQFF. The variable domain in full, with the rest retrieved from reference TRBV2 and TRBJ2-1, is EPEVTQTPSHQVTQMGQEVILRCVPISNHLYFYWYRQILGQKVEFLVSFYNNEISEKSEIFDDQFSVERPDGSNFTLKIRSTKLEDSAMYFCASSAGQGDYNEQFFGPGTRLTVL.

CDR3 sequence (DNA): TGTGCCAGCAGCTCGGACGGCAGCTCCTACAATGAGCAGTTCTTC. It translates to CASSSDGSSYNEQFF. The chain couples TRBV7-3 to TRBJ2-1; D remains unclear. The CDR3 is 15 amino acids. Trimming stripped 4 bases from V and 0 bases from J, with 10 bases between. Germline CDR1 is SGHTA and CDR2 is FQGTGA.

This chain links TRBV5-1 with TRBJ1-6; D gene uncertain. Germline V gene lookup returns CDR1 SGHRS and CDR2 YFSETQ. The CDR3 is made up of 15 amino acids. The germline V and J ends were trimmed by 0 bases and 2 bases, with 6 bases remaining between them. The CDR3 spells CASSLGQAYNSPLHF. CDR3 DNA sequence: TGCGCCAGCAGCTTGGGACAAGCCTATAATTCACCCCTCCACTTT.

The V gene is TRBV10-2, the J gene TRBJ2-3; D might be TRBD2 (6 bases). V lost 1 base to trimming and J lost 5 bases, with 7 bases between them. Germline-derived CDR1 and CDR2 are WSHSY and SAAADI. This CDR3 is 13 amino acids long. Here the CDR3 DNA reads TGCGCCAGCAGTGAGTACGGGAGAGATACGCAGTATTTT. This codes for CASSEYGRDTQYF.

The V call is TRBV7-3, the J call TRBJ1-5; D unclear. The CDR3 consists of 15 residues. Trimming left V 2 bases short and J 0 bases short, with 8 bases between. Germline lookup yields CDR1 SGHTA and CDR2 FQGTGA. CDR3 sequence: CASSLGGRSNQPQHF. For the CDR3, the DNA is TGTGCCAGCAGCTTAGGAGGGCGTAGCAATCAGCCCCAGCATTTT.